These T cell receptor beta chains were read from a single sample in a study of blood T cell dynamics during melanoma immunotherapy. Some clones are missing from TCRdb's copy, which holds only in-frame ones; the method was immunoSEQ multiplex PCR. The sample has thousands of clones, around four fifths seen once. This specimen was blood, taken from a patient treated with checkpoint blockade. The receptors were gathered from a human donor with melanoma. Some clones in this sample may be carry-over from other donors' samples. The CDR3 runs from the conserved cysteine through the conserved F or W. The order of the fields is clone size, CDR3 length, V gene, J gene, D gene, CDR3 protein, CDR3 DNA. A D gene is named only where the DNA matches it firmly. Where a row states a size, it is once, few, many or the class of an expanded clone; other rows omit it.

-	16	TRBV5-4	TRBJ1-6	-	CASSLGGLGSISPLHF	TGTGCCAGCAGCTTGGGTGGCCTGGGTAGTATTTCACCCCTCCACTTT
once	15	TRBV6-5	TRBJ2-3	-	CASSTSRGATDTQYF	TGTGCCAGCAGTACCAGCCGGGGAGCCACAGATACGCAGTATTTT
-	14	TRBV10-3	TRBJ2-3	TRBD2	CAISDRRGADTQYF	TGTGCCATCAGTGATAGACGGGGGGCAGATACGCAGTATTTT
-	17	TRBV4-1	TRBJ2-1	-	CASSQDLLRGATVEQFF	TGCGCCAGCAGCCAAGACCTCCTAAGGGGGGCAACAGTTGAGCAGTTCTTC
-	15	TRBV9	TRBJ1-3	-	CASSVGTETGNTIYF	TGTGCCAGCAGCGTAGGGACAGAAACTGGAAACACCATATATTTT
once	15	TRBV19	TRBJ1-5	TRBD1	CASTRTGTENQPQHF	TGTGCCAGTACCAGGACAGGGACTGAAAATCAGCCCCAGCATTTT
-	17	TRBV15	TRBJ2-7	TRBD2	CATSLDGAGRGAYEQYF	TGTGCCACCAGCCTAGACGGGGCGGGGAGGGGCGCCTACGAGCAGTACTTC
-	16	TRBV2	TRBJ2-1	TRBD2	CASSPLAGGDYNEQFF	TGTGCCAGCAGTCCGCTAGCGGGAGGGGACTACAATGAGCAGTTCTTC
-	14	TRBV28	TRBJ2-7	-	CASSLQSLVLEQYF	TGTGCCAGCAGTTTACAGTCACTAGTACTAGAGCAGTACTTC
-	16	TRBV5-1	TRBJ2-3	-	CASSLGLTDRADTQYF	TGCGCCAGCAGCTTGGGGCTGACAGATAGGGCAGATACGCAGTATTTT
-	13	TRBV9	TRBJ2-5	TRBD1	CASSPRQGETQYF	TGTGCCAGCAGCCCGAGACAGGGAGAGACCCAGTACTTC
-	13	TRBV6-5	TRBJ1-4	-	CASSQLYGEKLFF	TGTGCCAGCAGTCAGCTTTATGGAGAAAAACTGTTTTTT
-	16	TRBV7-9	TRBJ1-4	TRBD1	CASSRTGVGANEKLFF	TGTGCCAGCAGCCGGACAGGGGTCGGGGCTAATGAAAAACTGTTTTTT
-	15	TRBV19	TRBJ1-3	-	CASSARGFSGNTIYF	TGTGCCAGTAGCGCCAGGGGTTTCTCTGGAAACACCATATATTTT
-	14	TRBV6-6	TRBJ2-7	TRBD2	CASSPGTSAYEQYF	TGTGCCAGCAGTCCCGGGACTAGCGCCTACGAGCAGTACTTC
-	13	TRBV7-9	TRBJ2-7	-	CASSAGAGLEQYF	TGTGCCAGCAGCGCGGGGGCTGGTCTCGAGCAGTACTTC
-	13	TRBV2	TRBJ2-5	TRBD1	CASSGDREETQYF	TGTGCCAGCAGCGGGGACAGGGAGGAGACCCAGTACTTC
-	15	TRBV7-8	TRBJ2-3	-	CASSPSRGTTDTQYF	TGTGCCAGCAGCCCCTCAAGGGGGACTACAGATACGCAGTATTTT
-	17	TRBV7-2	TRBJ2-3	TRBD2	CASTRRLAGGPTDTQYF	TGTGCCAGCACCCGCAGGCTAGCGGGGGGGCCCACAGATACGCAGTATTTT
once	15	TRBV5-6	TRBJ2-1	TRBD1	CASRPSGGGHNEQFF	TGTGCCAGCAGGCCCTCAGGGGGCGGGCACAATGAGCAGTTCTTC
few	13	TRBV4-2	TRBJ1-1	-	CASSQVSNTEAFF	TGTGCCAGCAGCCAAGTGTCGAACACTGAAGCTTTCTTT
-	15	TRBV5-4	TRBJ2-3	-	CASSPQGGGTDTQYF	TGTGCCAGCAGCCCACAGGGTGGTGGTACAGATACGCAGTATTTT